The 9 T cell receptor beta chains reported below all come from one sample, sequenced in a study of PD-L1 blockade in urothelial cancer. Regarding time point: pretreatment peripheral blood. Only in-frame clones appear in the TCRdb table, and some are missing; sequencing was by immunoSEQ multiplex PCR. The sample includes about 95,000 clones, around 87% seen only once; the top ten take 2% to 2.5%. The source was PBMCs, collected around atezolizumab (anti-PD-L1) treatment. The receptors come from a man between 60 and 75 years old with urothelial cancer.

J is TRBJ1-5 and V is TRBV2; no reliable D call. The CDR3 consists of 15 residues. V lost 4 bases and J lost 0, with 10 bases in between. The germline V gene has CDR1 SNHLY and CDR2 FYNNEI. The CDR3 sequence: CASSGGQYSNQPQHF. DNA of the CDR3: TGTGCCAGCAGTGGAGGCCAATATAGCAATCAGCCCCAGCATTTT.

CDR3 DNA sequence: TGTGCCAGCAGCCCTGGACAGTCAACTAATGAAAAACTGTTTTTT. Residues: CASSPGQSTNEKLFF. The chain is built from TRBV7-9 and TRBJ1-4; D is possibly TRBD1 (6 bases). The V gene's germline CDR1 is SEHNR and CDR2 FQNEAQ (reference sequence). This CDR3 is built from 15 residues. V was trimmed by 5 bases and J by 0 bases, leaving 10 bases between them. Drawing the rest from reference TRBV7-9 and TRBJ1-4, the complete variable domain is DTGVSQNPRHKITKRGQNVTFRCDPISEHNRLYWYRQTLGQGPEFLTYFQNEAQLEKSRLLSDRFSAERPKGSFSTLEIQRTEQGDSAMYLCASSPGQSTNEKLFFGSGTQLSVL.

The genes are TRBV4-3 and TRBJ1-1; the D gene is possibly TRBD1 (5 bases). The CDR3 has 15 residues. Germline CDR1 LGHNA, CDR2 YSLEER. The V end lost 1 base, the J end lost 1 base, and 10 bases lay between the germline ends. The CDR3 here is CASSQGGRSNTEAFF. CDR3 coding DNA: TGCGCCAGCAGCCAAGGGGGCAGATCGAACACTGAAGCTTTCTTT.

The chain links TRBV6-5 to TRBJ2-7, with 11 bases fitting TRBD1. The CDR3 is made up of 15 amino acids. CDR1 and CDR2 (germline): MNHEY, SVGAGI. V lost 6 bases and J lost 3; bases outside the gene matches: 7. CDR3 residues: CASRTGTGGFYEQYF. CDR3 nucleotide sequence: TGTGCCAGCAGGACCGGGACAGGGGGATTCTACGAGCAGTACTTC.

The rearrangement links TRBV18 to TRBJ1-4; 7 nucleotides line up with TRBD1. The length of the CDR3 is 15 residues. Trimming took 3 bases from V and 4 from J; bases not matched to a gene: 5. Looked up from germline, CDR1 is KGHSH and CDR2 is LQKENI. CDR3 residues: CASSPQGEVNEKLFF. The CDR3 region has the DNA TGTGCCAGCTCACCGCAGGGGGAGGTTAATGAAAAACTGTTTTTT.

Only one count was recorded for this clone. The chain is built from TRBV6-5 and TRBJ1-4, with D possibly being TRBD1 (5 bases). The germline V gene encodes CDR1 MNHEY and CDR2 SVGAGI. CDR3 size: 14 residues. The V gene lost 6 bases and the J gene lost 4 bases, with 12 bases spanning the gap. CDR3 nucleotides: TGTGCCAGCAGAATGACAGTCGATAATGAAAAACTGTTTTTT. Amino acid sequence: CASRMTVDNEKLFF.

J is TRBJ2-7 and V is TRBV5-8, with TRBD1 matching 7 bases. The trim removed 0 bases at V and 4 bases at J, leaving 13 bases unmatched. The CDR3 covers 17 residues. Germline-derived CDR1 and CDR2 are SGHTS and YDEGEE. The CDR3 sequence is CASSLDRDSRGTYEQYF. The CDR3 DNA reads TGTGCCAGCAGCTTGGACCGGGACAGCCGGGGAACTTACGAGCAGTACTTC.

The V and J genes are TRBV19 and TRBJ1-2, with D possibly matching TRBD1 (6 bases). V was clipped by 3 bases and J by 2 bases, with 13 bases between them. CDR1 is LNHDA and CDR2 is SQIVND in the germline V gene (reference sequence). This CDR3 has 15 residues. The CDR3 nucleotides read TGTGCCAGTAGTATGTCCTTGACAGGAAACTATGGCTACACCTTC. Translating gives CASSMSLTGNYGYTF.

The chain uses TRBV7-2 and TRBJ2-5; a weak D match, TRBD1 (6 bases). Between the trimmed V and J ends, which lost 0 bases and 4 bases, there was a span of 9 bases. Looked up from germline, CDR1 is SGHTA and CDR2 is FQGNSA. The CDR3 loop spans 14 amino acids. The CDR3 sequence: CASSLAIRGETQYF. CDR3 in DNA: TGTGCCAGCAGCTTAGCCATCAGGGGAGAGACCCAGTACTTC.